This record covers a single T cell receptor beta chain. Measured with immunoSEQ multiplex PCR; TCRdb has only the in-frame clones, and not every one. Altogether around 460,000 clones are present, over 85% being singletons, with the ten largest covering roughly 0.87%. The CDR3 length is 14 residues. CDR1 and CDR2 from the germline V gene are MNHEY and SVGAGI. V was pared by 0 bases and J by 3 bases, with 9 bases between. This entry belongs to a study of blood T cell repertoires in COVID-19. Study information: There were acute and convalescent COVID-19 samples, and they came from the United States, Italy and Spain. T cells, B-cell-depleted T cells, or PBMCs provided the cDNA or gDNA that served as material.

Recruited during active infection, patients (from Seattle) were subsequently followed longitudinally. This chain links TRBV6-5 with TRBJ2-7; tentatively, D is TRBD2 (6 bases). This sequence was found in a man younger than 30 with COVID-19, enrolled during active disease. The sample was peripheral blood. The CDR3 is CASSYSSGYYEQYF. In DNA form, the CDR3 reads TGTGCCAGCAGTTACTCTAGCGGTTACTACGAGCAGTACTTC.